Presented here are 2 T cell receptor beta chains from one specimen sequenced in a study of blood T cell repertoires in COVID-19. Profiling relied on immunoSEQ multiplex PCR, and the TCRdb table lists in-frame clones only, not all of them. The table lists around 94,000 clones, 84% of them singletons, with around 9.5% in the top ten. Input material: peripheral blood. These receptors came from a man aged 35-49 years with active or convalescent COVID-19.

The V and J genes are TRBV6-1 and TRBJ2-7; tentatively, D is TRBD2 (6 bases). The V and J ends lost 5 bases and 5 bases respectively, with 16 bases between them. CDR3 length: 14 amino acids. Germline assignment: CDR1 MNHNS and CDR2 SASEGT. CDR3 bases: TGTGCCAGCAGTACTGGGCTAGGGAGGAACGAGCAGTACTTC. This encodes CASSTGLGRNEQYF.

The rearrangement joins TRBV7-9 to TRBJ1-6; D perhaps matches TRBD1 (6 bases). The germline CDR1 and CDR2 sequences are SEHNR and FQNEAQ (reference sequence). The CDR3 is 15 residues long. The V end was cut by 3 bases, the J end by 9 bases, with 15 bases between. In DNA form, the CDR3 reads TGTGCCAGCAGCTTCGCGGGGGGCGATTCTTCACCCCTCCACTTT. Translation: CASSFAGGDSSPLHF.